The rows below give T cell receptor beta chains drawn from one sample of a study of shared clonotypes between healthy human individuals. This table comes from immunoSEQ multiplex PCR, and its TCRdb copy is limited to in-frame clones, with some not included. Among roughly 1.5 million clones listed, around 98% were seen once. Specimen: naive CD4+ T cells sorted from blood. All receptors come from a man aged 25-45 years in good health. Both conserved end residues are part of each CDR3. The order of the fields is V gene, clone size, J gene, D gene, CDR3 DNA, CDR3 protein. A D gene is named only where the DNA matches it firmly. The size field is filled for only some rows; it gives once, few, many or a size class.

>TRBV27|.|TRBJ2-7|TRBD1
TGTGCCAGCAGGCCAGCAGGGGGATACTCCTACGAGCAGTACTTC
CASRPAGGYSYEQYF
>TRBV18|once|TRBJ1-1|TRBD1
TGTGCCAGCTCGCCGACAGGGGTAATGAACACTGAAGCTTTCTTT
CASSPTGVMNTEAFF
>TRBV4-3|once|TRBJ1-1|.
TGCGCCAGCAGCCAAGAGGTACTGGCACAGATCAACACTGAAGCTTTCTTT
CASSQEVLAQINTEAFF
>TRBV28|.|TRBJ2-7|.
TGTGCCAGCAGTTTAAGGCCAGCCCCCGCCCCCACCTACGAGCAGTACTTC
CASSLRPAPAPTYEQYF
>TRBV18|.|TRBJ2-1|TRBD2
TGTGCCAGCTCACCCTCTAGCGGGAGCGATGAGCAGTTCTTC
CASSPSSGSDEQFF
>TRBV19|.|TRBJ1-1|TRBD1
TGTGCCAGTAACCAACTCGGGACAGGGATGAACACTGAAGCTTTCTTT
CASNQLGTGMNTEAFF
>TRBV4-2|.|TRBJ2-7|TRBD2
TGTGCCAGCAGCCGCGAATTACTAACGGGAGGCCGCGAGCAGTACTTC
CASSRELLTGGREQYF
>TRBV2|once|TRBJ2-2|TRBD2
TGTGCCAGCAATGTCCTAGCGGGAGCCGGGGAGCTGTTTTTT
CASNVLAGAGELFF
>TRBV5-1|.|TRBJ2-7|.
TGCGCCAGCAGCTTAGTACCACCACAGGCCGGCGAGCAGTACTTC
CASSLVPPQAGEQYF
>TRBV5-1|.|TRBJ2-7|.
TGCGCCAGCAGCGTTTATCAGGGAAGGAGTGGGGCAACCGAGCAGTACTTC
CASSVYQGRSGATEQYF
>TRBV14|once|TRBJ2-3|TRBD2
TGTGCCAGCAGCCAGGCTCTACTAGCGGGACCCACAGATACGCAGTATTTT
CASSQALLAGPTDTQYF
>TRBV27|.|TRBJ2-7|TRBD1
TGTGCCACCTCTCGACAGGGATTTTTCGACGAGCAGTACTTC
CATSRQGFFDEQYF
>TRBV7-6|.|TRBJ2-7|TRBD2
TGTGCCAGCAGCCCTAGCGGCCCCTACGAGCAGTACTTC
CASSPSGPYEQYF
>TRBV11-2|.|TRBJ1-1|.
TGTGCCAGCAGCTCCGGATGGACGCGTGAAGCTTTCTTT
CASSSGWTREAFF
>TRBV4-1|few|TRBJ2-3|.
TGCGCCAGCAGCCCCCAGGGAGATACGCAGTATTTT
CASSPQGDTQYF
>TRBV5-1|once|TRBJ2-3|.
TGCGCCAGCAGCCTGTTAGCGGATACGCAGTATTTT
CASSLLADTQYF
>TRBV11-3|.|TRBJ2-1|.
TGTGCCCGTTCGGGCTGGCTTGACGGACGAAGCTCCTACAATGAGCAGTTCTTC
CARSGWLDGRSSYNEQFF
>TRBV29-1|few|TRBJ2-2|.
TGCAGCGTGACGAACACCGGGGAGCTGTTTTTT
CSVTNTGELFF